These 7 T cell receptor beta chains were all obtained from the same sample, sequenced in a study of T-cell reconstitution after alpha-beta-depleted transplantation in children. As it was prepared, the TCRbeta library received unique molecular identifiers. Each CDR3 protein gets one entry after TCRdb re-called the PCR reads with MiXCR. The table records a few hundred thousand distinct CDR3 sequences, about 16% of them present only once. Material: PBMCs from the stem cell graft donor, obtained from the stem cell graft. The receptors come from a human donor who donated a stem cell graft to a child with acute lymphoblastic leukemia.

V and J are TRBV20-1 and TRBJ2-7; perhaps TRBD2 as D (7 bases). V was cut by 5 bases and J by 6 bases, with 20 bases left in between. The CDR3 totals 14 residues. The germline V gene has CDR1 DFQATT and CDR2 SNEGSKA (reference sequence). The CDR3, as DNA: TGCAGTGCTCCTAGGGGGGGGAGAATGCTCGAGCAGTACTTC. Its protein product is CSAPRGGRMLEQYF.

This clonotype was picked up a small number of times. CDR3 sequence (DNA): TGTGCCAGCAGCTTGGGCGGGAGCTCTGGGGCCAACGTCCTGACTTTC. It yields the protein CASSLGGSSGANVLTF. V gene TRBV7-6 combines with J gene TRBJ2-6, with 7 positions matching TRBD2. Germline V gives CDR1 SGHVS, CDR2 FNYEAQ. The trim removed 3 bases at V and 0 bases at J, leaving 2 bases unmatched. The CDR3 spans 16 residues.

This chain uses TRBV7-3 with TRBJ2-4; D possibly corresponds to TRBD2 (5 bases). Germline loops: CDR1 SGHTA, CDR2 FQGTGA. Trimming removed 5 bases from V and 0 bases from J, with 17 bases in between. The CDR3 covers 17 residues. CDR3 DNA: TGTGCCAGCAGCGAGGATATAATAGGACTAGCCAAAAACATTCAGTACTTC. Its translation: CASSEDIIGLAKNIQYF.

This clonotype has just a few counts. The gene calls are TRBV9 and TRBJ2-3; D remains unclear. The germline V gene has CDR1 SGDLS and CDR2 YYNGEE. Deletions cut 3 bases from V and 4 bases from J, with 12 bases between. The CDR3 loop spans 14 amino acids. The CDR3 sequence: CASSAPAGSDTQYF. In DNA, the CDR3 is TGTGCCAGCAGCGCCCCTGCCGGCTCAGATACGCAGTATTTT.

The chain carries TRBV5-1 and TRBJ2-2; tentatively, D is TRBD2 (5 bases). CDR1 is SGHRS and CDR2 is YFSETQ in the germline V gene. The CDR3 contains 15 residues. The ends were cut back, 1 base at V and 1 base at J, with 8 bases in the middle. CDR3 nucleotides: TGCGCCAGCAGCTTGCTGGACTTGAACACCGGGGAGCTGTTTTTT. Amino acid sequence: CASSLLDLNTGELFF.

This clonotype occurred a few times. The genes are TRBV4-2 and TRBJ2-7; D gene ambiguous. V dropped 0 bases and J dropped 0 bases, with 12 bases sitting between them. The germline gives CDR1 LGHNA, CDR2 YNFKEQ. This CDR3 region has 16 residues. The CDR3: CASSQEGGISSYEQYF. CDR3 DNA sequence: TGTGCCAGCAGCCAAGAGGGTGGGATAAGCTCCTACGAGCAGTACTTC.

The chain carries TRBV5-8 and TRBJ2-7, with D hard to call. This CDR3 is 14 amino acids long. Trimming left V 0 bases short and J 3 bases short, with 10 bases between. Germline V lookup: CDR1 SGHTS, CDR2 YDEGEE. CDR3 amino acids: CASSLAPHSYEQYF. CDR3 bases: TGTGCCAGCAGCTTGGCCCCCCACAGCTACGAGCAGTACTTC. The full variable domain, in which reference TRBV5-8 and TRBJ2-7 provide the parts outside the CDR3, is EAGVTQSPTHLIKTRGQQATLRCSPISGHTSVYWYQQALGLGLQFLLWYDEGEERNRGNFPPRFSGRQFPNYSSELNVNALELEDSALYLCASSLAPHSYEQYFGPGTRLTVT.